These 21 T cell receptor beta chains originate from one sample sequenced in a study of shared clonotypes between healthy human individuals. The assay was immunoSEQ multiplex PCR, and TCRdb's table has in-frame clones only and misses some. The table has some 480,000 clones, less than 80% seen once. The sample was PBMCs. Receptor source: a woman aged 40 to 55 in good health. Some clones in this sample may be carry-over from other donors' samples.

About this clone: This may stem from a read error, because a much larger clone lies one nucleotide away. Other DNA sequences in this specimen translate into the identical CDR3. The chain uses TRBV5-4 and TRBJ1-1; no clear D gene. CDR1 and CDR2 from the germline V gene are SGHNT and YYREEE (reference sequence). The CDR3 contains 13 residues. In DNA form, the CDR3 reads TGTGCCAGCAGCTTGGCAGGTTTCACTGAAGCCTTCTTT. It translates to CASSLAGFTEAFF.

This clone was detected only once. Here the CDR3 reads CASSEVSQRNQPQHF. CDR3 sequence (DNA): TGTGCCAGCAGTGAAGTGTCACAGCGCAATCAGCCCCAGCATTTT. The V and J genes are TRBV6-1 and TRBJ1-5; D is ambiguous. The V and J ends lost 1 base and 2 bases respectively, with 9 bases between them. CDR3 length equals 15 residues. Germline V gene lookup returns CDR1 MNHNS and CDR2 SASEGT.

This chain joins TRBV28 and TRBJ2-7; 9 bases are shared with TRBD1. The junction had 7 bases not matched to a gene; V was cut back by 10 bases and J by 3 bases. The germline CDR1 and CDR2 sequences are MDHEN and SYDVKM. The CDR3 has 13 amino acids. The CDR3 sequence: CATTKTGGYEQYF. Written as DNA, the CDR3 is TGTGCCACTACAAAGACAGGGGGCTACGAGCAGTACTTC.

The chain employs TRBV28 and TRBJ2-7, with 9 bases that match TRBD1. The CDR3 is 14 amino acids. V lost 5 bases, J lost 7 bases, and 9 bases stayed unmatched. The germline V gene encodes CDR1 MDHEN and CDR2 SYDVKM. The CDR3 is CASSPAQGAREQYF. DNA of the CDR3: TGTGCCAGCAGTCCCGCACAGGGGGCTCGGGAGCAGTACTTC.

This clone showed up just once. A read error likely explains this, since a far larger clone differs by one base. This chain uses TRBV27 with TRBJ1-5; TRBD1 might be the D (6 bases). The CDR3 sequence is 16 residues long. Trimming pared 5 bases from V and 3 bases from J, leaving 17 bases between. CDR1 MNHEY and CDR2 SMNVEV come from the germline V gene (reference sequence). CDR3 DNA sequence: TGTGCCAGCAGTGCTTGTAGCACAGGGTTCAATCAGCCCCAGCATTTT. Protein sequence: CASSACSTGFNQPQHF.

With respect to this clone: This may be a read error: a much more frequent sequence differs by one nucleotide. CDR3 nucleotide sequence: TGTGCCAGCAGCCCCGCGACAGGGGGCAACACTGAAGCTTTCTTT. Its protein is CASSPATGGNTEAFF. The rearrangement joins TRBV7-9 to TRBJ1-1; the match to TRBD1 covers 10 bases. Germline V gives CDR1 SEHNR, CDR2 FQNEAQ (reference sequence). The junction had 5 bases not matched to a gene; V was cut back by 5 bases and J by 2 bases. CDR3 length equals 15 residues. The full variable domain, in which reference TRBV7-9 and TRBJ1-1 provide the parts outside the CDR3, is DTGVSQNPRHKITKRGQNVTFRCDPISEHNRLYWYRQTLGQGPEFLTYFQNEAQLEKSRLLSDRFSAERPKGSFSTLEIQRTEQGDSAMYLCASSPATGGNTEAFFGQGTRLTVV.

The rearrangement links TRBV9 to TRBJ1-2; no definite D call. The CDR3 extends over 17 amino acids. The germline V and J ends were trimmed by 2 bases and 1 base, with 18 bases remaining between them. Germline CDR1 and CDR2: SGDLS and YYNGEE. The CDR3 spells CASSVTGDSIINYGYTF. The CDR3 region has the DNA TGTGCCAGCAGCGTCACTGGGGATTCGATTATTAACTATGGCTACACCTTC.

This chain links TRBV7-3 with TRBJ2-2; no clear D gene. V gave up 0 bases and J gave up 4 bases, with 9 bases separating them. Germline-derived CDR1 and CDR2 are SGHTA and FQGTGA. This CDR3 region has 15 residues. In nucleotides, the CDR3 is TGTGCCAGCAGCTTAACTAGGCGAGGCACCGGGGAGCTGTTTTTT. Encoded protein: CASSLTRRGTGELFF.

With regard to this clone: The junction departs from germline at one end; a sequencing error may be responsible. The chain is built from TRBV29-1 and TRBJ1-2; D unresolved. The V gene's germline CDR1 is SQVTM and CDR2 ANQGSEA. The CDR3 covers 13 residues. The CDR3 DNA sequence: TGCAGCGTTGAAAAACAGACAAGCTATGACTACACCTTC. Amino acid sequence: CSVEKQTSYDYTF.

The V call is TRBV28, the J call TRBJ1-5, with 8 bases matching TRBD1. V lost 5 bases to trimming and J lost 2 bases; unmatched junction nucleotides: 8. Germline V gene data show CDR1 as MDHEN and CDR2 as SYDVKM. This CDR3 is built from 16 residues. CDR3 protein: CASSNYRGDRNQPQHF. The CDR3 bases are TGTGCCAGCAGTAATTACAGGGGGGACCGCAATCAGCCCCAGCATTTT.

The chain carries TRBV7-9 and TRBJ1-3; no reliable D call. CDR1 is SEHNR and CDR2 is FQNEAQ in the germline V gene (reference sequence). The CDR3 covers 15 residues. V was pared by 1 base and J by 0 bases, with 7 bases between. CDR3 sequence reads: CASSLGASSGNTIYF. CDR3 bases: TGTGCCAGCAGCTTAGGGGCAAGCTCTGGAAACACCATATATTTT.

Many counts were recorded for this clone. The chain combines TRBV11-2 with TRBJ1-5, with TRBD1 matching 7 bases. CDR3 size: 15 residues. Unmatched junction bases numbered 4, after V lost 3 bases and J lost 2 bases. Germline V CDR1 and CDR2: SGHAT, FQNNGV. In nucleotides, the CDR3 is TGTGCCAGCAGCTTTGACAGGGATGGCAATCAGCCCCAGCATTTT. This codes for CASSFDRDGNQPQHF.

A note on this clone: A read error may be the cause here, since a much bigger clone is one base away. Additional DNA sequences in this sample encode the identical CDR3. The chain carries TRBV10-3 and TRBJ2-7; perhaps TRBD2 as D (5 bases). CDR3 length: 17 amino acids. Trimming stripped 2 bases from V and 1 base from J, with 18 bases between. Germline values: CDR1 ENHRY, CDR2 SYGVKD. CDR3 in amino acids: CAISEPASGRASYEQYF. Written as DNA, the CDR3 is TGTGCCATCAGTGAGCCAGCTAGTGGGAGAGCTTCCTACGAGCAGTACTTC.

In its sample, this clone was seen once. The gene calls are TRBV18 and TRBJ2-7; 8 bases fit TRBD1. J lost 2 bases, V lost 4 bases, and 4 bases had no gene match. This CDR3 has 14 amino acids. The germline V gene encodes CDR1 KGHSH and CDR2 LQKENI. This CDR3 is CASSLGQGPYEQYF. CDR3 nucleotides: TGTGCCAGCTCACTAGGACAGGGACCCTACGAGCAGTACTTC.

The V and J genes are TRBV9 and TRBJ2-1; 7 bases map to TRBD2. The CDR3 runs 15 residues. The ends lost 0 bases at V and 6 bases at J; junction bases unmatched: 6. The germline V gene has CDR1 SGDLS and CDR2 YYNGEE. CDR3 bases: TGTGCCAGCAGCGTAGGGTGGGAGGGCCGCAATGAGCAGTTCTTC. It yields the protein CASSVGWEGRNEQFF.

In this sample, this clone turned up once. The chain combines TRBV7-9 with TRBJ2-1; 11 bases line up with TRBD2. Germline CDR1 is SEHNR and CDR2 is FQNEAQ (reference sequence). Germline trimming cut 0 bases from V and 13 bases from J; bases unmatched to any gene: 5. The CDR3 is 14 residues long. CDR3 in DNA: TGTGCCAGCAGCTTAGCAACTAGCGGGAGTGGCCAGTTCTTC. Translation gives CASSLATSGSGQFF. Filled out from reference TRBV7-9 and TRBJ2-1, the complete variable domain reads DTGVSQNPRHKITKRGQNVTFRCDPISEHNRLYWYRQTLGQGPEFLTYFQNEAQLEKSRLLSDRFSAERPKGSFSTLEIQRTEQGDSAMYLCASSLATSGSGQFFGPGTRLTVL.

The rearrangement joins TRBV18 to TRBJ2-7; 8 bases map to TRBD2. This CDR3 contains 14 residues. V was pared by 3 bases and J by 6 bases, with 7 bases of the junction left unmatched. The germline gives CDR1 KGHSH, CDR2 LQKENI. The CDR3 region is CASSPTGGVVEQYF. In nucleotides, the CDR3 is TGTGCCAGCTCACCCACGGGAGGGGTAGTCGAGCAGTACTTC.

The chain recombines TRBV10-3 with TRBJ2-5; D may be TRBD1 (6 bases). Germline V CDR1 and CDR2: ENHRY, SYGVKD. The CDR3 is made up of 13 amino acids. V was cut by 8 bases and J by 0 bases, with 10 bases left in between. The CDR3, as DNA: TGTGCCATCGGACGGGACAACCAAGAGACCCAGTACTTC. Translating it yields CAIGRDNQETQYF.

The V and J genes are TRBV6-1 and TRBJ2-3; 7 positions match TRBD1. V lost 4 bases and J lost 2; bases outside the gene matches: 6. The CDR3 length is 15 residues. Germline V lookup: CDR1 MNHNS, CDR2 SASEGT. In DNA form, the CDR3 reads TGTGCCAGCAGTGGACAGGGTTCCAACACAGATACGCAGTATTTT. This gives the protein CASSGQGSNTDTQYF.

This clone was detected only a few times. The same CDR3 is also encoded by other DNA sequences in this sample. J is TRBJ2-7 and V is TRBV5-1, with 8 positions matching TRBD1. Germline CDR1 and CDR2: SGHRS and YFSETQ. Trimming at V came to 3 bases and at J to 3 bases, leaving 2 bases not matched to a gene. The CDR3 totals 13 residues. Written as DNA, the CDR3 is TGCGCCAGCAGCTCCGGACAGGGCTACGAGCAGTACTTC. Protein sequence: CASSSGQGYEQYF.

The CDR3 protein is CASSFTRREQYF. The CDR3 DNA reads TGTGCCAGCAGCTTCACTAGGCGCGAGCAGTACTTC. This chain connects TRBV7-8 to TRBJ2-7; D might be TRBD2 (5 bases). Trimming left V 3 bases short and J 6 bases short, with 9 bases between. The CDR3 runs to 12 residues. The germline gives CDR1 SGHVS, CDR2 FQNEAQ.